This TCR beta chain was found in a study of cytomegalovirus exposure and HLA in healthy donors. With regard to this clone: Antigen: not known.

The PCR used 60 Vbeta and 13 Jbeta primers. Original data processing: Counted up in a later analysis, unique TCR beta chains came to about 80 million, with about 10 million shared. Using immunoSEQ multiplex PCR, the repertoire was profiled, and TCRdb retains in-frame clones only, with some absent. V and J calls and clone size are copied from that table; D and trimming were computed from the DNA. The table includes approximately 160,000 clones, roughly three quarters detected once. Notes on the study in general: Later analysis identified several of the most significant clusters that appeared linked to common viral pathogens.

Healthy bone marrow donors formed the donor group. The sequence came from a woman between 45 and 65 years old in good health and CMV-seropositive. The sequenced sample consisted of PBMCs.

CDR3 sequence: CATSTDRGLLNTEAFF. CDR3 nucleotide sequence: TGTGCCACCAGCACAGACAGGGGGCTTTTGAACACTGAAGCTTTCTTT. The V and J genes are TRBV15 and TRBJ1-1, with 10 bases that match TRBD1. The V gene end was trimmed by 4 bases and the J gene end by 0 bases; junction bases not matched to a gene: 5. CDR1 and CDR2 from the germline V gene are LNHNV and YYDKDF (reference sequence). The CDR3 loop spans 16 amino acids.